This T cell receptor beta chain is from a study of blood T cell repertoires in COVID-19. Study as a whole: The samples span acute and convalescent COVID-19 from the United States, Italy and Spain. From T cells, B-cell-depleted T cells, or PBMCs came the material, which was cDNA or gDNA.

Germline CDR1 is SGHRS and CDR2 is YFSETQ. The CDR3 runs 14 residues. Per the authors' pipeline: Cell counts per sample came from amplifying reference gene primers. Profiled with immunoSEQ multiplex PCR; TCRdb holds only in-frame clones, not every one. D and trimming come from the DNA, and the V and J calls and clone size come from that table. The sample has over 80,000 clones, about four fifths seen once. Notes on this clone: One end of the junction fails to match germline, which may point to a read error.

V usage is TRBV5-1 and J usage is TRBJ1-2; D may be TRBD1 (5 bases). Sequenced input: peripheral blood. The receptor's source is a woman older than 75 with active or convalescent COVID-19. The chain's CDR3 is CASSYEGTQLGYTF. CDR3 nucleotide sequence: TGTGCCAGCAGCTACGAAGGGACTCAGCTTGGCTACACCTTC. The entire variable domain, with the rest obtained from reference TRBV5-1 and TRBJ1-2, is as follows: KAGVTQTPRYLIKTRGQQVTLSCSPISGHRSVSWYQQTPGQGLQFLFEYFSETQRNKGNFPGRFSGRQFSNSRSEMNVSTLELGDSALYLCASSYEGTQLGYTFGSGTRLTVV.